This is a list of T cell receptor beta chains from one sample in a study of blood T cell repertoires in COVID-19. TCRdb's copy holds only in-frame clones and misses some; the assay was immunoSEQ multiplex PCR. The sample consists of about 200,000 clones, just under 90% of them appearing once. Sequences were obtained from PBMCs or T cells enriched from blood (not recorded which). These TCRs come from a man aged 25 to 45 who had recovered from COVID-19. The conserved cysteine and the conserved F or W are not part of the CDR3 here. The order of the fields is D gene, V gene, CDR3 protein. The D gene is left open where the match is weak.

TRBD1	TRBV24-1	ATSDGDRNYNEQF
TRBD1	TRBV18	ASSPPGQEFLGGYT
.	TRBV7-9	ASSADRLPFYEQY
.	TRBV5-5	ASSFGRLNEQF
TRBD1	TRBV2	ASTPMTGPSNQPQH
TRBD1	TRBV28	ASSTPTGFGYGYT
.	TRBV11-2	ASSLGGRADEQY
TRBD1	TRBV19	ASSFRTGGEKLF
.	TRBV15	ATSRDYSGQDSNQPQH
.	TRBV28	ASSSSGLHSPLH
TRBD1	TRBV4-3	ASSPSYWDRDLLNSNQPQH
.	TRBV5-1	ASSLLRGSGPSGPTVLT
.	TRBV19	ASSIGQTSTNEKLF
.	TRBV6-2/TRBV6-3	ASSRGGSHQPQH
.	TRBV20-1	SASQLDRLVATQY
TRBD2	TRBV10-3	AIRGLAGGTDTQY
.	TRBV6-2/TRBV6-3	ASSSGEWETQY
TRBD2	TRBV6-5	ASNLIAGAYNEQF
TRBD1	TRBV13	ASSSPGGTEAF
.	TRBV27	ASSPGEGYGYT
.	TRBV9	ASSVYQGPRRTDTQY
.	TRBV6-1	ASSWGRSGEQY
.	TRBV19	ASSQDLASGANVLT
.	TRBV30	AWSVRGDEQY
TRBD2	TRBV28	ASSLRGAMYNEQF
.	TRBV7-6	ASSSYGTYRY
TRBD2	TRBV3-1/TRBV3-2	ASSPTSGGTDTQY
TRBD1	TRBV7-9	ASSLVGQGKADTQY
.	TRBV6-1	ASSDLGGTNEKLF
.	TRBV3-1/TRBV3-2	ASSPPYSPGANVLT
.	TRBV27	ATANRLGGADTQY
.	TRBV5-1	ASSPSGNFYEQY
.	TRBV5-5	ASSLNRLGEKLF
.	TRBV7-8	ASSNRDKINYGYT
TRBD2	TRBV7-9	AIRTSGRVGGELF
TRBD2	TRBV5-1	ASSSGLAGGPVGNEQF
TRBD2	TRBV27	ASFPIKTSGYNEQF
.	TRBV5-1	ASSSTGNTEAF
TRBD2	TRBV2	ASSELRPSGYYEQY
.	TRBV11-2	ASRDILSYEQY
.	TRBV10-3	AISEGEINTEAF
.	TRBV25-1	ASSTRATETQY
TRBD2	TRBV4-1	ASSQGLAGRGDTQY
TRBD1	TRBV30	AWRGKRTGNRYEQY
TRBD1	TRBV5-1	ASSPPTGAAYNEQF
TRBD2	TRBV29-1	SVAYGTSGGAADTQY
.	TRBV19	ASSPGGSEQY
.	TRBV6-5	ASSYVSRGSPEAF
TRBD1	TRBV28	ASRYRDRGNQPQH
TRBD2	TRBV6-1	ASSEGTSRF